This T cell receptor beta chain was documented in a study of blood T cell repertoires in COVID-19. Study details: Sites in the United States, Italy and Spain provided acute and convalescent COVID-19 samples.

As handled by the study authors: The authors estimated nucleated cell counts from reference gene primer amplification. Profiled with immunoSEQ multiplex PCR; TCRdb holds only in-frame clones, not every one. The DNA was the basis for D and trimming; V, J and clone size are from that table. Of approximately 440,000 clones detected, around 91% appear once; the ten largest clones hold about 0.6%. Participants came from some 23 US areas, aged about 18 to 90 years. Cohorts were assigned according to the clinical history that participants reported. V lost 0 bases, J lost 0 bases, and 10 bases lay in between. CDR1 MNHEY and CDR2 SVGAGI come from the germline V gene. The CDR3 is 16 residues long.

This TCR derives from a man in his late teens or twenties who had recovered from COVID-19. The sample consisted of PBMCs or T cells enriched from blood (not recorded which). V and J are TRBV6-5 and TRBJ2-3, with a possible D match to TRBD2 (6 bases). DNA of the CDR3: TGTGCCAGCAGTTACTCGGGTGGGACTAGCACAGATACGCAGTATTTT. Protein product: CASSYSGGTSTDTQYF.